This TCR beta chain was observed in a study of OX40 agonist ivuxolimab in advanced cancers. Study-level information: It was ivuxolimab, an agonistic anti-OX40 (CD134) antibody, that patients were treated with. Dose-escalation subjects each had hepatocellular carcinoma, melanoma, renal cell or head and neck cancer. Aged about 20 to 85 with a mean of roughly 65 years, they were around 85% male.

Patients were ruled out by autoimmune disease history or systemic immunosuppression. Assay: immunoSEQ multiplex PCR; the TCRdb copy retains only in-frame clones and omits some. The sample has 52,000 or so clones, over 90% seen once. The V gene lost 0 bases and the J gene lost 2 bases, with 8 bases spanning the gap. Germline CDR1 reads MDHEN; CDR2 reads SYDVKM. The CDR3 runs to 14 residues. This clonotype was sampled from an adult with an advanced solid tumor such as melanoma, head and neck, liver or kidney cancer. The sample here was CD4+ or CD8+ T cells sorted from blood, taken in a trial of the OX40 agonist ivuxolimab. V usage is TRBV28 and J usage is TRBJ2-7; TRBD1 is a possible D gene (6 bases). This chain's CDR3 is CASSLWGDTYEQYF. The CDR3 DNA follows: TGTGCCAGCAGTTTATGGGGGGACACCTACGAGCAGTACTTC.